This TCR beta chain was obtained from a study of control samples from healthy donors and cancer patients. The length of the CDR3 is 16 residues. V gave up 4 bases and J gave up 5 bases, with 20 bases separating them. In germline, CDR1 is SGDLS, CDR2 YYNGEE. The repertoire was sequenced with immunoSEQ multiplex PCR; TCRdb's copy has only in-frame clones and lacks some. The repertoire holds about 140,000 clones, just under 95% seen once, with 11% in the top ten. This clonotype was obtained from a young man in good health. Sample: blood. The rearrangement uses TRBV9 and TRBJ2-3; tentative D call: TRBD2 (6 bases). The CDR3 protein is CASSSRPGPGEDTQYF. Written as DNA, the CDR3 is TGTGCCAGCAGCTCCCGCCCCGGTCCGGGAGAAGATACGCAGTATTTT.